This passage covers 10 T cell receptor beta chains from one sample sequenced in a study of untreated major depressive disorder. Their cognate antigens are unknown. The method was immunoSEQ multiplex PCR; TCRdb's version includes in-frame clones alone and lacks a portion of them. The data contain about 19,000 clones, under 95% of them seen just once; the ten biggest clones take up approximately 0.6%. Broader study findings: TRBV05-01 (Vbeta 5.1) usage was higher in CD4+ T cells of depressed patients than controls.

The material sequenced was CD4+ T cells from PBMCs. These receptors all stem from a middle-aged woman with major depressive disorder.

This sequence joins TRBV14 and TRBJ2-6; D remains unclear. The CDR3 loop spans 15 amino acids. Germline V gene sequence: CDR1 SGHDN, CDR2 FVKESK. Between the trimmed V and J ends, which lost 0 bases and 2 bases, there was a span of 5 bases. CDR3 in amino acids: CASSQDGTGANVLTF. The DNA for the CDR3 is TGTGCCAGCAGCCAAGATGGAACTGGGGCCAACGTCCTGACTTTC.

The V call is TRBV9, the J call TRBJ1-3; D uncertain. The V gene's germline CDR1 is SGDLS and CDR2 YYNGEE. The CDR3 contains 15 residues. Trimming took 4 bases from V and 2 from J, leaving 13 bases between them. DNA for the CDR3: TGTGCCAGCAGCCCGCGGGCCTTTACTGGAAACACCATATATTTT. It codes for CASSPRAFTGNTIYF.

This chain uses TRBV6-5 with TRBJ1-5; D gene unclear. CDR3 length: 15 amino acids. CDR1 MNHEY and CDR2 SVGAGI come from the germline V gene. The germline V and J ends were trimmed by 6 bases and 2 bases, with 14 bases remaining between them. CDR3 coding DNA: TGTGCCAGCAGACGACTCGGAGGAGGCAATCAGCCCCAGCATTTT. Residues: CASRRLGGGNQPQHF.

The CDR3: CASSYSTVYNEQFF. In DNA, the CDR3 is TGTGCCAGCAGTTACTCGACAGTCTACAATGAGCAGTTCTTC. The V gene is TRBV6-6, the J gene TRBJ2-1; maybe TRBD1 (5 bases). The CDR3 consists of 14 residues. CDR1 is MNHNY and CDR2 is SVGAGI in the germline V gene (reference sequence). V lost 0 bases and J lost 3, with 6 bases in between.

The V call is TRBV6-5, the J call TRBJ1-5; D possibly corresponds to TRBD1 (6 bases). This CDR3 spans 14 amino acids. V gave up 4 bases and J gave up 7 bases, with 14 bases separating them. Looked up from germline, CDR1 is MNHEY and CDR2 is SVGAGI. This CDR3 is CASSFSQGGQPQHF. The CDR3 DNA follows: TGTGCCAGCAGTTTCTCACAGGGTGGACAGCCCCAGCATTTT.

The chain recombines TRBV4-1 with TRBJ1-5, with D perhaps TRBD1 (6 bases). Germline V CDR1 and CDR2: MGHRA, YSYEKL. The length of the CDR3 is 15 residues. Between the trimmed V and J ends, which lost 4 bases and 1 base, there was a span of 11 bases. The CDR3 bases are TGCGCCAGCAGCCCCGGGACAATCAGCAATCAGCCCCAGCATTTT. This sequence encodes CASSPGTISNQPQHF.

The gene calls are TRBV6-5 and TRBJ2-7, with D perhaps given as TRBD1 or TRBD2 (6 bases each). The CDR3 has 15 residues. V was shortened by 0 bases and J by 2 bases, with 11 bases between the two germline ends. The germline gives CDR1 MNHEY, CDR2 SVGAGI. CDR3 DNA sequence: TGTGCCAGCAGTTACTCTGAGGAGGGGGCCTACGAGCAGTACTTC. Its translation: CASSYSEEGAYEQYF.

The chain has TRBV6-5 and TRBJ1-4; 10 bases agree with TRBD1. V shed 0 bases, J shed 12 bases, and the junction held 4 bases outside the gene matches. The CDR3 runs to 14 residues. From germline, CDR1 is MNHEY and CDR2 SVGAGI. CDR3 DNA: TGTGCCAGCAGTTACTCAGACAGGGGGCCGGAACTGTTTTTT. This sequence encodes CASSYSDRGPELFF.

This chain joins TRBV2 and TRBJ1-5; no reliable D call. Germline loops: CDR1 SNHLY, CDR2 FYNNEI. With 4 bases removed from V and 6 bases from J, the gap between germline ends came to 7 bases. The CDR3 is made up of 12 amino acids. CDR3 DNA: TGTGCCAGCAGTGTCGGAAGTCAGCCCCAGCATTTT. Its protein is CASSVGSQPQHF.

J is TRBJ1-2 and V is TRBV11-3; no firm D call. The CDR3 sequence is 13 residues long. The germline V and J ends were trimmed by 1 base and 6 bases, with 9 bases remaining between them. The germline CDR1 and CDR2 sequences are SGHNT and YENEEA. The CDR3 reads CASSLGTIDGYTF. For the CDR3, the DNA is TGTGCCAGCAGCTTAGGTACAATAGATGGCTACACCTTC.